Here is one T cell receptor (beta chain) with its context. The antigen remains undetermined. This entry is derived from a study of T cell repertoires in cytomegalovirus infection. The wider study: Public TCR beta signatures provided an indication of both CMV infection and a matching HLA type.

TCRdb re-called the reads with MiXCR, one entry per CDR3 protein. The repertoire includes approximately 990,000 distinct CDR3 sequences, less than 35% of them detected once, and 11% to 15% sits in the top ten. General study results and limits: Ex vivo responses were dominated by HLA-C-restricted CMV-specific TCR beta clonotypes. Summed frequency of shared TCR beta families picked out CMV carriers who also had the relevant HLA.

The CDR3 contains 13 residues. The germline gives CDR1 DFQATT, CDR2 SNEGSKA (reference sequence). V was clipped by 2 bases and J by 2 bases, with 10 bases between them. The material sequenced was cultured CD8+ T cells from PBMCs, taken from culture after CMV antigen stimulation. V is TRBV20-1 and J is TRBJ2-7; the D is unclear. The clonotype was recovered from a human donor in good health (CMV status not recorded). Some clones in this sample may be carry-over from other donors' samples. In DNA, the CDR3 is TGCAGTGCTAGACCCCCTTACACCTACGAGCAGTACTTC. As protein: CSARPPYTYEQYF.